One sample yielded the 3 T cell receptor beta chains listed below, sequenced in a study of response to subunit inactivated influenza vaccine. A single record per CDR3 protein comes from TCRdb applying MiXCR to the RT-PCR reads. The sample shows just under 550,000 distinct CDR3 sequences, around a quarter of them seen only once. The sample was also reused in another study, on T cells expressing NK-cell markers. This second study notes: TCR beta libraries carry UMIs added by 5'RACE template switching.

Sequenced material: CD4+ T cells sorted from PBMCs, taken about 13 days after vaccination. Every receptor here comes from a man aged 50 to 60 who received an inactivated influenza vaccine.

There are a few counts of this clonotype. J is TRBJ2-1 and V is TRBV5-1, with TRBD1 matching over 7 bases. Germline V gives CDR1 SGHRS, CDR2 YFSETQ. With 4 bases clipped from V and 4 bases from J, the junction kept 11 bases outside the gene matches. This CDR3 has 16 amino acids. The DNA for the CDR3 is TGCGCCAGCAGCCCGCAAGGGGGCGCCGGGTACAATGAGCAGTTCTTC. Translating it yields CASSPQGGAGYNEQFF.

This sequence joins TRBV7-6 and TRBJ1-6, with D unresolved. CDR3 length equals 12 residues. The germline gives CDR1 SGHVS, CDR2 FNYEAQ. V lost 7 bases, J lost 8 bases, and 9 bases lay in between. CDR3 amino acids: CASTSGDSPLHF. The DNA for the CDR3 is TGTGCCAGCACCTCGGGCGATTCACCCCTCCACTTT.

There are a few counts of this clonotype. This chain joins TRBV20-1 and TRBJ2-5, with D perhaps matching TRBD2 (6 bases). From germline, CDR1 is DFQATT and CDR2 SNEGSKA (reference sequence). Trimming took off 5 bases at V and 5 bases at J, with 24 bases between the two ends. The CDR3 sequence is 16 residues long. The CDR3 here is CSAGPSHGGFGETQYF. The CDR3 nucleotides are TGCAGTGCTGGGCCTAGCCACGGGGGATTTGGTGAGACCCAGTACTTC.